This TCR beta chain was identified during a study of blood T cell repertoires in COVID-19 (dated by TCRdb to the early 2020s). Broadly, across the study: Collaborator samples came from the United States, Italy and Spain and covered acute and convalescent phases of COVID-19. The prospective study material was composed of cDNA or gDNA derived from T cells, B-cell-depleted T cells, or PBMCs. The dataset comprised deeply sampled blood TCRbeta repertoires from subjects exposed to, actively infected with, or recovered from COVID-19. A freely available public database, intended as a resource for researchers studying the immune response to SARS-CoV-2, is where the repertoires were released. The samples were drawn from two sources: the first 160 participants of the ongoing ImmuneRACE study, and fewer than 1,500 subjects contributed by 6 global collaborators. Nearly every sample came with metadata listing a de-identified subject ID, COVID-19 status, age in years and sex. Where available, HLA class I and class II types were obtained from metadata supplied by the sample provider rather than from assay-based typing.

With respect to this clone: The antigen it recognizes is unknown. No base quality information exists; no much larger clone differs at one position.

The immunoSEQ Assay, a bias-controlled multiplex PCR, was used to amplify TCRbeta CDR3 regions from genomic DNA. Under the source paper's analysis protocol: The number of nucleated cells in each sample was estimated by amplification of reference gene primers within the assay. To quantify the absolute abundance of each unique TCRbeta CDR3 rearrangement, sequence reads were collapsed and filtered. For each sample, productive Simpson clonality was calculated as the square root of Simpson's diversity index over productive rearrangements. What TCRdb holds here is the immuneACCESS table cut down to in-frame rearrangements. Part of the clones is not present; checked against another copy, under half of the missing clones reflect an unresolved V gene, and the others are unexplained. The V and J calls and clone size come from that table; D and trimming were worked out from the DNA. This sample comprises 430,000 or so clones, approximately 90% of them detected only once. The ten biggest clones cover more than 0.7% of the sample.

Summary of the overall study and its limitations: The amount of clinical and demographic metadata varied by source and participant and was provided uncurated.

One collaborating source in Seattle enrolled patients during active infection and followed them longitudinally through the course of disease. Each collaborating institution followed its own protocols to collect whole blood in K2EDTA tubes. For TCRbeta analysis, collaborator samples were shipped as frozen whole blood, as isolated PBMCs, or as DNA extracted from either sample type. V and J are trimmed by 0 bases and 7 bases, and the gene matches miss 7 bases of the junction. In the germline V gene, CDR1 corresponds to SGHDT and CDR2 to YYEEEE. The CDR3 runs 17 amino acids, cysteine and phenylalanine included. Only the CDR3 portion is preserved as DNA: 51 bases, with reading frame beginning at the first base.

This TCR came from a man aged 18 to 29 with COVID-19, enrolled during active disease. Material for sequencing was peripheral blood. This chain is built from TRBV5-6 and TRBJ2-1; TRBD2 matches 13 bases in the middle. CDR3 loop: CASSLDPGLAGRNEQFF. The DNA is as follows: TGTGCCAGCAGCTTGGACCCGGGACTAGCGGGGCGGAATGAGCAGTTCTTC.